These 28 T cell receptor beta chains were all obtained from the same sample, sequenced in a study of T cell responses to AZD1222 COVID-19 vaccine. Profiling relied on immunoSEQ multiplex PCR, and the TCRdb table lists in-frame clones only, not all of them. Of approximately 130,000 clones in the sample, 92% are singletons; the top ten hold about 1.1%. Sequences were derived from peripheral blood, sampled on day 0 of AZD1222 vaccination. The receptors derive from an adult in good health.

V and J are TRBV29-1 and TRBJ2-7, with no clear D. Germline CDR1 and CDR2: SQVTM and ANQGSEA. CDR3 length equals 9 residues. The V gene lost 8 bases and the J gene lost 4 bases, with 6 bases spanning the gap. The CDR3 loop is CSWSYEQYF. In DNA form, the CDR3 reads TGCAGCTGGTCGTACGAGCAGTACTTC.

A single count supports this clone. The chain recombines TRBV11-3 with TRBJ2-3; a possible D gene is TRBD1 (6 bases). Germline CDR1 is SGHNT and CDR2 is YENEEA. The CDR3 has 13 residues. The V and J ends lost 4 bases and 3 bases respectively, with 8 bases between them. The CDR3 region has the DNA TGTGCCAGCAGCTCACAGGGAACAGATACGCAGTATTTT. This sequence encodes CASSSQGTDTQYF.

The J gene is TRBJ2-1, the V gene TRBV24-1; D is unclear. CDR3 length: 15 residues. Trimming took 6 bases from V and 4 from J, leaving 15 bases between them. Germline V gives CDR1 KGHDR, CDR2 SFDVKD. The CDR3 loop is CATSSPRNKYNEQFF. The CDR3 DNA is TGTGCCACCAGTTCACCTCGGAACAAATACAATGAGCAGTTCTTC.

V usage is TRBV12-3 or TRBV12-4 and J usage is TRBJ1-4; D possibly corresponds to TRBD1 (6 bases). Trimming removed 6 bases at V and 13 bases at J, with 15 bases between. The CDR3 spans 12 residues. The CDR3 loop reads CASSERTVALFF. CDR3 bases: TGTGCCAGCAGCGAACGGACAGTAGCACTGTTTTTT.

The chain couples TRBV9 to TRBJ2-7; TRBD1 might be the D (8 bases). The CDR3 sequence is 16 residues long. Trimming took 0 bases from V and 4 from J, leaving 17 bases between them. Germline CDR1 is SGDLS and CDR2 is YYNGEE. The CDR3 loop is CASSVDPGQGGYEQYF. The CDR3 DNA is TGTGCCAGCAGCGTAGATCCCGGACAGGGAGGGTACGAGCAGTACTTC.

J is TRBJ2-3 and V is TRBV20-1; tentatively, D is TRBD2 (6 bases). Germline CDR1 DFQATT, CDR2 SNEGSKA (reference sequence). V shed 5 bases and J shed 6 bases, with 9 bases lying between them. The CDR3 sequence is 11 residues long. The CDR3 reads CSAARGDTQYF. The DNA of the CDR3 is TGCAGTGCTGCCCGGGGGGATACGCAGTATTTT.

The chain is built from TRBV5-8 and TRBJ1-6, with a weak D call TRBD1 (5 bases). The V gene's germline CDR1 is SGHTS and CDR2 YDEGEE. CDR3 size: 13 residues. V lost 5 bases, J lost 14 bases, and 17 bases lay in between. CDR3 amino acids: CASSGTERWALHF. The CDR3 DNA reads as TGTGCCAGCAGTGGGACCGAGCGGTGGGCCCTCCACTTT. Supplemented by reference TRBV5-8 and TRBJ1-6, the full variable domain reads EAGVTQSPTHLIKTRGQQATLRCSPISGHTSVYWYQQALGLGLQFLLWYDEGEERNRGNFPPRFSGRQFPNYSSELNVNALELEDSALYLCASSGTERWALHFGNGTRLTVT.

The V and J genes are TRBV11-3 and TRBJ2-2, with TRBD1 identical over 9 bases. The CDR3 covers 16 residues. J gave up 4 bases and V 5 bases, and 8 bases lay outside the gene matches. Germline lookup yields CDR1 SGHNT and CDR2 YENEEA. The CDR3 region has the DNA TGTGCCAGCAGCCAATCGTACAGGGGGCGCACCGGGGAGCTGTTTTTT. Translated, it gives CASSQSYRGRTGELFF.

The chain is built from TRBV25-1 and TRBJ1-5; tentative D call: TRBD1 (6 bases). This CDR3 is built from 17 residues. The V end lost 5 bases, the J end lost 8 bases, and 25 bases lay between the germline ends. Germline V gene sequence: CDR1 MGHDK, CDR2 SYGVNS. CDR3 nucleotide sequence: TGTGCCAGCAGTCCACCACGAACTTTGGGGGCCGGTGAGCCCCAGCATTTT. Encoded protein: CASSPPRTLGAGEPQHF. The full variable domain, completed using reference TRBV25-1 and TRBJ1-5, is EADIYQTPRYLVIGTGKKITLECSQTMGHDKMYWYQQDPGMELHLIHYSYGVNSTEKGDLSSESTVSRIRTEHFPLTLESARPSHTSQYLCASSPPRTLGAGEPQHFGDGTRLSIL.

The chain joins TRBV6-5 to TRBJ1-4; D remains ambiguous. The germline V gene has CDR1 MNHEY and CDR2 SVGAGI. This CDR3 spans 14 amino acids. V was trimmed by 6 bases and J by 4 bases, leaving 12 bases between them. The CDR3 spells CASRRTELNEKLFF. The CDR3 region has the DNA TGTGCCAGCAGGAGGACGGAACTTAATGAAAAACTGTTTTTT.

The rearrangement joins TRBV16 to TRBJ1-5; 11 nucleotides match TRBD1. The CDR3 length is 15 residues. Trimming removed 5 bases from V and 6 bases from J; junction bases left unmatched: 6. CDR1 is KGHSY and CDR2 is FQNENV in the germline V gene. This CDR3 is CASSSRDRGSQPQHF. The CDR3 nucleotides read TGTGCCAGCAGCAGCCGGGACAGGGGGTCTCAGCCCCAGCATTTT.

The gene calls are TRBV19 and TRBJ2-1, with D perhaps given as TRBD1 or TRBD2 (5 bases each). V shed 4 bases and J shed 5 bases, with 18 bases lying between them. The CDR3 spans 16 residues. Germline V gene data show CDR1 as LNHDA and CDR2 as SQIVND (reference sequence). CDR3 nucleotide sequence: TGTGCCAGTAGTACCCGAGGGGCGGGTCGGGACAATGAGCAGTTCTTC. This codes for CASSTRGAGRDNEQFF.

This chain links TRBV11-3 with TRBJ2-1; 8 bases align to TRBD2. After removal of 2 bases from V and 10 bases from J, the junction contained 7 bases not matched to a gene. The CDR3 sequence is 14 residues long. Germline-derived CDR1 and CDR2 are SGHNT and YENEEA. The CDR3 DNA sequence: TGTGCCAGCAGCTTAACAGCGGGAGTCGAAGAGCAGTTCTTC. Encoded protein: CASSLTAGVEEQFF. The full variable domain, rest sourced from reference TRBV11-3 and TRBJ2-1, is EAGVVQSPRYKIIEKKQPVAFWCNPISGHNTLYWYLQNLGQGPELLIRYENEEAVDDSQLPKDRFSAERLKGVDSTLKIQPAELGDSAVYLCASSLTAGVEEQFFGPGTRLTVL.

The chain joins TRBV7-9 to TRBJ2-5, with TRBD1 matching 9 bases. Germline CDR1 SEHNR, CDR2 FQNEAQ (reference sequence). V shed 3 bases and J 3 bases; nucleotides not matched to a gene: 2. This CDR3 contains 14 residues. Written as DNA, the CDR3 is TGTGCCAGCAGCTTTCGGACAGGGGAAGAGACCCAGTACTTC. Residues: CASSFRTGEETQYF. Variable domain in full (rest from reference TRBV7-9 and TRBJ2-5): DTGVSQNPRHKITKRGQNVTFRCDPISEHNRLYWYRQTLGQGPEFLTYFQNEAQLEKSRLLSDRFSAERPKGSFSTLEIQRTEQGDSAMYLCASSFRTGEETQYFGPGTRLLVL.

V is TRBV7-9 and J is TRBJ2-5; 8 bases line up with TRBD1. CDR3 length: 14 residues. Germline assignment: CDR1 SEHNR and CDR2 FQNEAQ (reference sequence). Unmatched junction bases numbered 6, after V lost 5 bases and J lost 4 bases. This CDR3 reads CASSHTGGPETQYF. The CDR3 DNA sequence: TGTGCCAGCAGCCATACAGGGGGTCCAGAGACCCAGTACTTC.

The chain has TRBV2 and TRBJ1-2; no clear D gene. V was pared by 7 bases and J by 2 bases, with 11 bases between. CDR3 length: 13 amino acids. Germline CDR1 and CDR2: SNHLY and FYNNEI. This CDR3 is CASTGGLNYGYTF. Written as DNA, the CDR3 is TGTGCCAGCACAGGAGGCCTGAACTATGGCTACACCTTC.

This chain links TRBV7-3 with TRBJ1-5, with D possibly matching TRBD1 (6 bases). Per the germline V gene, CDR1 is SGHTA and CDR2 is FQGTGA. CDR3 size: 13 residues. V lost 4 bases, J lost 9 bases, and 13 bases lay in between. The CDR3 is CASSSFQGSPQHF. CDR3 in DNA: TGTGCCAGCAGCTCATTCCAGGGGTCGCCCCAGCATTTT. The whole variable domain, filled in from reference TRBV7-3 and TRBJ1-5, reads GAGVSQTPSNKVTEKGKYVELRCDPISGHTALYWYRQSLGQGPEFLIYFQGTGAADDSGLPNDRFFAVRPEGSVSTLKIQRTERGDSAVYLCASSSFQGSPQHFGDGTRLSIL.

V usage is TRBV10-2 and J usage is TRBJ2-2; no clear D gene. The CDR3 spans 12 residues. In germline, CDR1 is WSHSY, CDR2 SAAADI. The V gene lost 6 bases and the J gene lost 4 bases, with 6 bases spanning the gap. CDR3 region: CASRGSTGELFF. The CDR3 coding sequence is TGCGCCAGCAGGGGCTCCACCGGGGAGCTGTTTTTT.

CDR3 region: CATSVGGGEQFF. In DNA, the CDR3 is TGTGCCACCAGTGTCGGGGGGGGTGAGCAGTTCTTC. The chain employs TRBV24-1 and TRBJ2-1; TRBD2 matches at 8 bases. CDR3 length equals 12 residues. The germline gives CDR1 KGHDR, CDR2 SFDVKD. V lost 5 bases, J lost 9 bases, and 2 bases stayed unmatched.

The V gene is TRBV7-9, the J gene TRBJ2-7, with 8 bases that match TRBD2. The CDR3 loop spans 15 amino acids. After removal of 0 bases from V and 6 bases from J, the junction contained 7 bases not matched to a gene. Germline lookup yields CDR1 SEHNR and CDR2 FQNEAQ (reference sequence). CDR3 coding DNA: TGTGCCAGCAGCTTAGCCAGCGGGAGTAGTTCCGAGCAGTACTTC. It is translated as CASSLASGSSSEQYF.

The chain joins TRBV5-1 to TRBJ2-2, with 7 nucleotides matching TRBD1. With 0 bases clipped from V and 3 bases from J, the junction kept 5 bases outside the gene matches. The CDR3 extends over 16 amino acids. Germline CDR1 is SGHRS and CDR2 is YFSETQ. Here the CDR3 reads CASSLVGGQDTGELFF. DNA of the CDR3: TGCGCCAGCAGCTTGGTAGGCGGACAGGACACCGGGGAGCTGTTTTTT.

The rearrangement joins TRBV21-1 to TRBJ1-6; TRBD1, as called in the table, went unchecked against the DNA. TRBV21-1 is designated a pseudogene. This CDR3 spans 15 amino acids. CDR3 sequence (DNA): TGTGCCAGCAGCAAAGGCAGGGAAGGAAGTTCACCCCTCCACTTT. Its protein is CASSKGREGSSPLHF.

CDR3 DNA sequence: TGTGCCACCAGTGATTTAAGCAGCAATCAGCCCCAGCATTTT. As protein: CATSDLSSNQPQHF. The V and J genes are TRBV24-1 and TRBJ1-5; no clear D. Deletions cut 1 base from V and 1 base from J, with 4 bases between. The CDR3 length is 14 residues. Looked up from germline, CDR1 is KGHDR and CDR2 is SFDVKD.

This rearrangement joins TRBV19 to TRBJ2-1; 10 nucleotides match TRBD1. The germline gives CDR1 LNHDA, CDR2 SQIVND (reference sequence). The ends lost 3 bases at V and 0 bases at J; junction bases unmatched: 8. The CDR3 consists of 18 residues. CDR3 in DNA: TGTGCCAGTAGTATGGGGACAGGGGCTATGTACTCCTACAATGAGCAGTTCTTC. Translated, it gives CASSMGTGAMYSYNEQFF.

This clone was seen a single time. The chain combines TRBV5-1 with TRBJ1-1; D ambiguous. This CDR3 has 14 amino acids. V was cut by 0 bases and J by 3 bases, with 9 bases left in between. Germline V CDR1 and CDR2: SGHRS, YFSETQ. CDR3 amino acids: CASSLAWGDTEAFF. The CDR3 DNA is TGCGCCAGCAGCTTGGCCTGGGGAGACACTGAAGCTTTCTTT.

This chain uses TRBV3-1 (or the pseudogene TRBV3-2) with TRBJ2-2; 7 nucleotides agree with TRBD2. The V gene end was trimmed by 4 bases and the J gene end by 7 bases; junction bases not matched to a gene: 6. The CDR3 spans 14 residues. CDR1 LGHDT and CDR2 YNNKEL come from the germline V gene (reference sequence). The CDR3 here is CASSRSGTGGELFF. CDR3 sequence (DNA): TGTGCCAGCAGCCGCAGCGGGACGGGCGGGGAGCTGTTTTTT.

The CDR3 sequence is CASSVAADQETQYF. CDR3 coding DNA: TGTGCCAGCAGCGTAGCGGCAGATCAAGAGACCCAGTACTTC. The chain uses TRBV9 and TRBJ2-5; no definite D call. The length of the CDR3 is 14 residues. V was pared by 0 bases and J by 2 bases, with 8 bases between. Looked up from germline, CDR1 is SGDLS and CDR2 is YYNGEE.

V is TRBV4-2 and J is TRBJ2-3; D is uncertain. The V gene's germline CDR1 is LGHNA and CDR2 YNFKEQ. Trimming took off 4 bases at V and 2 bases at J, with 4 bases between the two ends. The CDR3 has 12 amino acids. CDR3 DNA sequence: TGTGCCAGCAGCCGGTCCACAGATACGCAGTATTTT. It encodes CASSRSTDTQYF.